These 21 T cell receptor beta chains came from one sample sequenced in a study of long-term antiretroviral therapy in people with HIV. Version v3.0 of the immunoSEQ assay ran at survey level. Here immunoSEQ multiplex PCR was the method, and the copy in TCRdb shows in-frame clones only, minus some. The repertoire holds 20,000 to 25,000 clones, with 85% as singletons. The sample consisted of unsorted PBMCs, taken roughly 4 years after starting antiretroviral therapy. Source of these receptors: a man between 18 and 29 years old with HIV.

V and J are TRBV6-1 and TRBJ1-5; D gene unclear. Germline V gene sequence: CDR1 MNHNS, CDR2 SASEGT. The CDR3 spans 13 residues. V gave up 1 base and J gave up 9 bases, with 10 bases separating them. The CDR3 DNA reads TGTGCCAGCAGTGAAGAGGGATCTCGGCCCCAGCATTTT. It is translated as CASSEEGSRPQHF.

The chain is built from TRBV10-3 and TRBJ2-3, with TRBD2 as a possible D gene (6 bases). Germline V gene lookup returns CDR1 ENHRY and CDR2 SYGVKD. Trimming stripped 6 bases from V and 4 bases from J, with 17 bases between. The CDR3 has 15 residues. The CDR3 region has the DNA TGTGCCATCAGCTCGTCCCTAGCGCTTGCAGATACGCAGTATTTT. Protein product: CAISSSLALADTQYF.

The chain carries TRBV9 and TRBJ1-4, with D perhaps TRBD1 (6 bases). From germline, CDR1 is SGDLS and CDR2 YYNGEE. The CDR3 is 15 residues long. The germline V and J ends were trimmed by 2 bases and 8 bases, with 16 bases remaining between them. The CDR3: CASSVGSLRGEKLFF. CDR3 sequence (DNA): TGTGCCAGCAGCGTGGGGTCTCTCAGGGGCGAAAAACTGTTTTTT.

This clone was recorded once. The chain is built from TRBV5-5 and TRBJ2-5; D tentatively fits TRBD1 or TRBD2 (5 bases each). CDR3 length: 15 residues. Per the germline V gene, CDR1 is SGHKS and CDR2 is YYEKEE (reference sequence). Trimming left V 3 bases short and J 0 bases short, with 12 bases between. The CDR3 loop is CASSSSGAYQETQYF. The CDR3 DNA reads TGTGCCAGCAGCTCATCCGGGGCTTACCAAGAGACCCAGTACTTC.

This chain uses TRBV11-2 with TRBJ1-4; D is ambiguous. This CDR3 spans 16 amino acids. Trimming left V 5 bases short and J 4 bases short, with 17 bases between. In germline, CDR1 is SGHAT, CDR2 FQNNGV. CDR3 DNA sequence: TGTGCCAGCAGCCCCTCCGGGTGGGGATTTAATGAAAAACTGTTTTTT. Protein: CASSPSGWGFNEKLFF.

The chain combines TRBV19 with TRBJ1-1; no definite D call. V was shortened by 1 base and J by 3 bases, with 6 bases between the two germline ends. The germline gives CDR1 LNHDA, CDR2 SQIVND (reference sequence). This CDR3 has 13 amino acids. DNA for the CDR3: TGTGCCAGTAGTATAGTACGGGACACTGAAGCTTTCTTT. This sequence encodes CASSIVRDTEAFF.

The chain employs TRBV7-3 and TRBJ2-5, with D unclear. Per the germline V gene, CDR1 is SGHTA and CDR2 is FQGTGA. With 3 bases removed from V and 4 bases from J, the gap between germline ends came to 9 bases. The CDR3 runs to 13 residues. The CDR3 is CASSFMAGETQYF. The CDR3 DNA follows: TGTGCCAGCAGCTTCATGGCTGGAGAGACCCAGTACTTC.

The chain's CDR3 is CASSAGQVNGYTF. The CDR3 region has the DNA TGTGCCAGCAGTGCCGGACAGGTGAACGGCTACACCTTC. The V gene is TRBV9, the J gene TRBJ1-2, with 7 bases aligning to TRBD1. Losses at the gene ends were 5 bases for V and 8 bases for J; bases not matched to a gene: 9. The CDR3 totals 13 residues. CDR1 and CDR2 from the germline V gene are SGDLS and YYNGEE.

The chain couples TRBV28 to TRBJ2-7; possibly TRBD1 or TRBD2 for D (6 bases each). Germline loops: CDR1 MDHEN, CDR2 SYDVKM. CDR3 length: 13 amino acids. The V gene lost 7 bases and the J gene lost 4 bases, with 14 bases spanning the gap. The CDR3 sequence is CASKGVGTYEQYV. CDR3 DNA sequence: TGTGCCAGCAAGGGGGTGGGGACTTACGAGCAGTACGTC.

This sequence joins TRBV20-1 and TRBJ2-1; TRBD2 is a possible D gene (6 bases). Per the germline V gene, CDR1 is DFQATT and CDR2 is SNEGSKA (reference sequence). V lost 6 bases, J lost 12 bases, and 15 bases lay in between. The CDR3 length is 11 residues. DNA of the CDR3: TGCAGTGCAAAATGGGGAGGACTGCAGTTCTTC. Translated, it gives CSAKWGGLQFF.

The chain is built from TRBV28 and TRBJ1-5; unclear D gene. The CDR3 sequence is 12 residues long. Trimming removed 4 bases at V and 1 base at J, with 2 bases between. Germline V gene sequence: CDR1 MDHEN, CDR2 SYDVKM. The CDR3 sequence: CASSWSNQPQHF. CDR3 nucleotides: TGTGCCAGCAGTTGGAGCAATCAGCCCCAGCATTTT.

The chain couples TRBV5-6 to TRBJ1-4; 11 bases map to TRBD1. The V segment lost 2 bases and the J segment 7 bases; nucleotides outside the gene matches: 4. This CDR3 is built from 15 residues. Per the germline V gene, CDR1 is SGHDT and CDR2 is YYEEEE. CDR3 loop: CASSLRTGGFEKLFF. CDR3 nucleotides: TGTGCCAGCAGCTTACGGACAGGGGGCTTTGAAAAACTGTTTTTT.

V is TRBV2 and J is TRBJ2-2, with D tentatively TRBD2 (6 bases). Per germline, CDR1 SNHLY and CDR2 FYNNEI. V lost 9 bases, J lost 0 bases, and 17 bases lay in between. This CDR3 comprises 16 residues. In DNA, the CDR3 is TGTGCCAGGGCCCAGTTAGGAGGGCCGAACACCGGGGAGCTGTTTTTT. It yields the protein CARAQLGGPNTGELFF.

V is TRBV6-6 and J is TRBJ2-3; D remains ambiguous. This CDR3 contains 16 residues. With 7 bases removed from V and 0 bases from J, the gap between germline ends came to 17 bases. Looked up from germline, CDR1 is MNHNY and CDR2 is SVGAGI (reference sequence). CDR3 sequence (DNA): TGTGCCAGCAACCTGGTTGCCCCATATAGCACAGATACGCAGTATTTT. This codes for CASNLVAPYSTDTQYF.

V usage is TRBV6-6 and J usage is TRBJ1-1, with 10 bases identical to TRBD1. From germline, CDR1 is MNHNY and CDR2 SVGAGI (reference sequence). The CDR3 spans 16 residues. Unmatched junction bases numbered 10, after V lost 2 bases and J lost 7 bases. This CDR3 is CASSYTRTGGNNEAFF. The DNA of the CDR3 is TGTGCCAGCAGTTACACCCGGACAGGGGGGAATAATGAAGCTTTCTTT.

The V and J genes are TRBV4-1 and TRBJ1-4, with 7 nucleotides matching TRBD1. In germline, CDR1 is MGHRA, CDR2 YSYEKL. The CDR3 totals 15 residues. Losses at the gene ends were 2 bases for V and 8 bases for J; bases not matched to a gene: 8. The CDR3 nucleotides read TGCGCCAGCAGCCAACGACAGGGCGGGCGCGAAAAACTGTTTTTT. It specifies CASSQRQGGREKLFF.

The rearrangement uses TRBV5-5 and TRBJ1-3, with 8 nucleotides matching TRBD1. CDR3 size: 15 residues. Trimming removed 2 bases from V and 3 bases from J; junction bases left unmatched: 4. Germline assignment: CDR1 SGHKS and CDR2 YYEKEE (reference sequence). CDR3 residues: CASSFSGGDGNTIYF. CDR3 in DNA: TGTGCCAGCAGCTTCTCAGGGGGCGATGGAAACACCATATATTTT.

The chain links TRBV11-3 to TRBJ2-3; D unclear. CDR3 length: 12 residues. Trimming shortened V by 3 bases and J by 3 bases, and 4 bases separated the two germline ends. CDR1 and CDR2 (germline): SGHNT, YENEEA. In DNA, the CDR3 is TGTGCCAGCAGCTTGGGAACAGATACGCAGTATTTT. Its protein is CASSLGTDTQYF.

The chain is built from TRBV28 and TRBJ1-2, with D unresolved. Germline loops: CDR1 MDHEN, CDR2 SYDVKM. V was clipped by 4 bases and J by 7 bases, with 7 bases between them. The CDR3 is 11 residues long. The CDR3 bases are TGTGCCAGCAGTTCCCCCGGTGGCTACACCTTC. Residues: CASSSPGGYTF.

CDR3 in amino acids: CSVYTGLSTYEQYF. In nucleotides, the CDR3 is TGCAGCGTTTACACGGGACTGAGCACCTACGAGCAGTACTTC. The chain employs TRBV29-1 and TRBJ2-7, with D possibly matching TRBD2 (6 bases). Trimming left V 5 bases short and J 2 bases short, with 16 bases between. The CDR3 is 14 amino acids. Germline CDR1 reads SQVTM; CDR2 reads ANQGSEA.

This chain joins TRBV9 and TRBJ2-7; 9 bases are a match to TRBD1. The CDR3 contains 17 residues. J lost 1 base, V lost 0 bases, and 8 bases had no gene match. Germline values: CDR1 SGDLS, CDR2 YYNGEE. As DNA, the CDR3 is TGTGCCAGCAGCGTAGAGAACAGGGGGCAGTCGTCCTACGAGCAGTACTTC. Its protein product is CASSVENRGQSSYEQYF. The variable domain in full, completed from reference TRBV9 and TRBJ2-7, reads DSGVTQTPKHLITATGQRVTLRCSPRSGDLSVYWYQQSLDQGLQFLIQYYNGEERAKGNILERFSAQQFPDLHSELNLSSLELGDSALYFCASSVENRGQSSYEQYFGPGTRLTVT.